The rows below give T cell receptor beta chains drawn from one sample of a study of T cell responses to AZD1222 COVID-19 vaccine. Data came from immunoSEQ multiplex PCR; TCRdb stores just in-frame clones and leaves some out. The sample yields more than 70,000 clones, roughly nine tenths seen once. The source material was peripheral blood, sampled 28 days after the second AZD1222 dose. These receptors came from an adult who received the AZD1222 COVID-19 vaccine. Each CDR3 is given with its conserved first and last residue. D genes are given only for firm matches. Only part of the rows carry a size: once, few, many, or a class if the clone is expanded.

-	TRBV7-9	TRBJ2-3	TRBD1	CASSPTGFGTDTQYF	TGTGCCAGCAGCCCGACAGGGTTTGGCACAGATACGCAGTATTTT
-	TRBV7-6	TRBJ1-1	TRBD1	CASSLYAGGSTNIEAFF	TGTGCCAGCAGCTTATATGCAGGGGGCTCGACGAACATTGAAGCTTTCTTT
-	TRBV18	TRBJ1-1	-	CASSPPSVNTEAFF	TGTGCCAGCTCACCACCCTCAGTGAACACTGAAGCTTTCTTT
-	TRBV27	TRBJ2-5	TRBD1	CASSLYGTGAETQYF	TGTGCCAGCAGTTTATACGGGACAGGGGCTGAGACCCAGTACTTC
-	TRBV14	TRBJ1-2	TRBD1	CASSSRDRGNHGYTF	TGTGCCAGCAGCTCCCGAGACAGGGGGAATCATGGCTACACCTTC
-	TRBV6-2/TRBV6-3	TRBJ2-5	TRBD2	CASSATSGRRKTQYF	TGTGCCAGCAGCGCCACTAGCGGGAGAAGAAAGACCCAGTACTTC
-	TRBV19	TRBJ2-3	TRBD2	CASRGLAGQSTQYF	TGTGCCAGTAGGGGACTAGCGGGCCAGAGTACGCAGTATTTT
-	TRBV2	TRBJ2-7	TRBD1	CARARQGGNYEQYF	TGTGCCAGGGCTAGACAGGGGGGGAACTACGAGCAGTACTTC
-	TRBV4-2	TRBJ2-3	TRBD2	CASSPGASGFTDTQYF	TGTGCCAGCAGCCCCGGGGCTAGCGGGTTTACCGATACGCAGTATTTT
once	TRBV7-2	TRBJ2-7	-	CASSLGGPGPYEQYF	TGTGCCAGCAGCTTAGGGGGCCCAGGCCCCTACGAGCAGTACTTC
-	TRBV7-2	TRBJ1-6	-	CASSLGGAGGSNSPLHF	TGTGCCAGCAGCTTAGGGGGGGCCGGGGGAAGTAATTCACCCCTCCACTTT
few	TRBV10-3	TRBJ1-2	-	CAIKTADSNYGYTF	TGTGCCATCAAAACGGCGGACAGCAACTATGGCTACACCTTC
-	TRBV30	TRBJ2-5	-	CAWSPKLAVETQYF	TGTGCCTGGAGCCCAAAACTAGCTGTGGAGACCCAGTACTTC
-	TRBV5-1	TRBJ2-1	-	CASGGHGGLQSYNEQFF	TGCGCCAGCGGGGGACATGGAGGACTACAATCCTACAATGAGCAGTTCTTC
-	TRBV7-9	TRBJ2-7	-	CASRLLQGSPGEQYF	TGTGCCAGCAGGCTACTTCAGGGTTCCCCCGGCGAGCAGTACTTC
-	TRBV7-8	TRBJ1-2	TRBD1	CASSLRGRQGGYTF	TGTGCCAGCAGCTTAAGGGGGCGACAGGGTGGCTACACCTTC
-	TRBV19	TRBJ1-5	-	CASSFQYSNQPQHF	TGTGCCAGTAGTTTTCAGTATAGCAATCAGCCCCAGCATTTT
-	TRBV7-8	TRBJ1-4	-	CASSLWGLNEKLFF	TGTGCCAGCAGCTTATGGGGACTAAATGAAAAACTGTTTTTT
few	TRBV6-5	TRBJ1-6	-	CASSYRGAENSPLHF	TGTGCCAGCAGTTACCGGGGGGCTGAGAATTCACCCCTCCACTTT
-	TRBV6-5	TRBJ1-1	-	CASSYGQGNTEAFF	TGTGCCAGCAGTTACGGGCAGGGGAACACTGAAGCTTTCTTT
-	TRBV5-1	TRBJ1-1	-	CASSSYILGTEAFF	TGCGCCAGCAGCTCCTACATCCTGGGGACAGAAGCTTTCTTT
-	TRBV6-1	TRBJ1-1	-	CASSEFGDTEAFF	TGTGCCAGCAGTGAATTTGGTGACACTGAAGCTTTCTTT
-	TRBV11-2	TRBJ1-2	-	CASSLGNERGHTF	TGTGCCAGCAGCTTAGGGAATGAAAGGGGCCACACCTTC
-	TRBV9	TRBJ1-2	TRBD1	CASSPETGLYGYTF	TGTGCCAGCAGCCCAGAGACAGGGCTTTATGGCTACACCTTC
-	TRBV28	TRBJ1-4	-	CASNSPGGDTLANEKLFF	TGTGCCAGCAACTCCCCGGGCGGGGATACCCTGGCTAATGAAAAACTGTTTTTT
-	TRBV5-6	TRBJ2-7	-	CASTRPGPSYEQYF	TGTGCCAGCACCCGACCGGGACCGAGCTACGAGCAGTACTTC
-	TRBV5-1	TRBJ2-7	-	CASSLGLTGEQYF	TGCGCCAGCAGCTTGGGGCTGACGGGTGAGCAGTACTTC
-	TRBV6-6	TRBJ2-1	-	CASNPDQAHEQFF	TGTGCCAGCAACCCGGACCAGGCCCATGAGCAGTTCTTC
-	TRBV7-8	TRBJ1-5	-	CASSLGGYSNQPQHF	TGTGCCAGCAGCTTAGGAGGTTATAGCAATCAGCCCCAGCATTTT
-	TRBV11-1	TRBJ2-7	TRBD1	CASSLETGDNYEQYF	TGTGCCAGCAGCTTGGAGACAGGGGACAACTACGAGCAGTACTTC
-	TRBV30	TRBJ1-2	-	CAWTRGIGGYTF	TGTGCCTGGACCCGAGGGATTGGGGGCTACACCTTC
-	TRBV27	TRBJ2-7	-	CASSRQAAYEQYF	TGTGCCAGCAGCCGACAGGCAGCCTACGAGCAGTACTTC
-	TRBV6-5	TRBJ2-1	TRBD2	CASSYLAGGYNEQFF	TGTGCCAGCAGTTACTTAGCGGGAGGCTACAATGAGCAGTTCTTC
-	TRBV27	TRBJ2-1	TRBD2	CASSLRGLPDEQFF	TGTGCCAGCAGTTTAAGGGGACTACCCGATGAGCAGTTCTTC
-	TRBV19	TRBJ2-1	TRBD2	CASSMGTSGSGSYNEQFF	TGTGCCAGTAGTATGGGGACTAGCGGGAGTGGGTCCTACAATGAGCAGTTCTTC
-	TRBV7-9	TRBJ2-7	-	CASSFAYEQYF	TGTGCCAGCAGCTTCGCCTACGAGCAGTACTTC
-	TRBV7-2	TRBJ2-7	-	CASSLSQGSIYYEQYF	TGTGCCAGCAGCTTAAGTCAGGGCTCGATTTACTACGAGCAGTACTTC
once	TRBV4-3	TRBJ1-4	-	CASSQGTANEKLFF	TGCGCCAGCAGCCAAGGGACAGCTAATGAAAAACTGTTTTTT
-	TRBV6-5	TRBJ1-5	-	CASLSTDNQPQHF	TGTGCCAGCCTCTCGACAGATAATCAGCCCCAGCATTTT
-	TRBV25-1	TRBJ1-3	-	CASSEWGRTSGNTIYF	TGTGCCAGCAGTGAATGGGGACGCACCTCTGGAAACACCATATATTTT
-	TRBV15	TRBJ1-6	TRBD1	CATSREGTGDSPLHF	TGTGCCACCAGCAGAGAGGGGACAGGAGATTCACCCCTCCACTTT
-	TRBV11-1	TRBJ2-1	TRBD2	CASSPRGAGYNEQFF	TGTGCCAGCAGCCCCCGGGGAGCGGGGTACAATGAGCAGTTCTTC
-	TRBV6-2/TRBV6-3	TRBJ2-5	-	CASSPLYAKEETQYF	TGTGCCAGCAGTCCCCTATACGCCAAGGAAGAGACCCAGTACTTC
-	TRBV5-1	TRBJ2-1	-	CASSLGRSRDEQFF	TGCGCCAGCAGCTTGGGCAGGTCGAGGGATGAGCAGTTCTTC
-	TRBV7-9	TRBJ1-2	-	CASSLSPLGQNYGYTF	TGTGCCAGCAGCTTAAGCCCGCTCGGTCAGAACTATGGCTACACCTTC
few	TRBV7-8	TRBJ1-2	-	CASSLEVYYGYTF	TGTGCCAGCAGCTTGGAGGTTTACTATGGCTACACCTTC
-	TRBV7-8	TRBJ2-6	-	CASSLVGSGANVLTF	TGTGCCAGCAGCTTAGTCGGCTCCGGGGCCAACGTCCTGACTTTC
-	TRBV28	TRBJ2-1	-	CASSQWVNEQFF	TGTGCCAGCAGTCAATGGGTGAATGAGCAGTTCTTC
-	TRBV6-6	TRBJ1-2	-	CASSYEGPLDYTF	TGTGCCAGCAGTTACGAAGGGCCGCTCGACTACACCTTC
-	TRBV7-9	TRBJ1-1	TRBD1	CASSKAPGQGNTEAFF	TGTGCCAGCAGCAAAGCGCCGGGACAGGGGAACACTGAAGCTTTCTTT
-	TRBV20-1	TRBJ1-2	-	CSAARVGGYTF	TGCAGTGCCGCCAGGGTAGGTGGCTACACCTTC
-	TRBV4-3	TRBJ2-7	TRBD2	CASSLSLAGVDEQYF	TGCGCCAGCAGCCTAAGTCTAGCGGGAGTCGACGAGCAGTACTTC